This note documents a single T cell receptor (beta chain) sequence. The source of the sample is a study of blood T cell repertoires in COVID-19. Study at large: Samples taken during acute and convalescent COVID-19 were collected in the United States, Italy and Spain. Nucleic acid was either cDNA or gDNA, and it came from T cells, B-cell-depleted T cells, or PBMCs.

Source study methods: Nucleated cell number was recorded as an estimate derived from reference gene primer amplification. The repertoire was sequenced with immunoSEQ multiplex PCR; TCRdb's copy has only in-frame clones and lacks some. For V, J and clone size, that table is used; D and trimming come from the DNA. The data show 59,000 or so clones, with approximately 79% seen just once and under 3.5% held by the top ten. This clonotype was sampled from a man in his 60s with acute or convalescent COVID-19. Sequencing was performed on peripheral blood.

Written as DNA, the CDR3 is TGCGCCAGCAGTGAGAATTTAGCGGGAGCCTACGAGCAGTACTTC. It translates to CASSENLAGAYEQYF. V gene TRBV10-1 combines with J gene TRBJ2-7; 9 nucleotides align to TRBD2. J was trimmed by 2 bases and V by 2 bases; bases with no gene match: 4. Germline CDR1 is WNHNN and CDR2 is SYGVQD (reference sequence). This CDR3 has 15 amino acids.